Sequencing of this T cell receptor beta chain was carried out in a study of brain metastases from non-small cell lung cancer. Study outcomes and limitations: Fewer infiltrating T cells were found in brain metastases than primaries. Brain metastases shared most TCR repertoire with primaries, with sparse T cells. Compared with their matched primary tumors, roughly 60% of brain metastases showed expanded T-cell clones.

With regard to this clone: The target antigen is unknown.

The V and J ends lost 1 base and 4 bases respectively, with 11 bases between them. CDR3 length: 15 residues. Germline CDR1 is SGHTA and CDR2 is FQGNSA. TCRdb's table, derived via immunoSEQ multiplex PCR, lists solely in-frame clones and lacks some. The sample lists a few thousand clones, approximately 82% occurring once. This sequence joins TRBV7-2 and TRBJ1-3; no clear D gene. The sequence was obtained from a donor aged 40 or older with non-small cell lung cancer. Specimen: tissue from a brain metastasis. The CDR3 bases are TGTGCCAGCAGCTTAGTCCAGTCAGCAGGAAACACCATATATTTT. Amino acid sequence: CASSLVQSAGNTIYF.